A selection of T cell receptor beta chains follows, all from one sample in a study of cytomegalovirus exposure and HLA in healthy donors. TCRdb's copy holds only in-frame clones and misses some; the assay was immunoSEQ multiplex PCR. The sample carries about 130,000 clones, 84% recorded once. Sequencing was done on a sample of PBMCs. The receptors here all came from a young woman in good health and CMV-seropositive. CDR3s leave out the opening cysteine and the closing phenylalanine or tryptophan.

TRBJ2-7 | TRBV25-1 | ASSEYFDRGYEQY
TRBJ2-2 | TRBV2 | ASESGRVTTNTGELF
TRBJ1-1 | TRBV5-1 | ASSLRQGVVNTEAF
TRBJ2-3 | TRBV9 | ASSAQPTSGAKGDTQY
TRBJ1-1 | TRBV30 | AWSPFRNTEAF
TRBJ2-2 | TRBV13 | ASSLGLGQGITGELF
TRBJ2-7 | TRBV5-1 | ASSLFGGPSYEQY
TRBJ2-3 | TRBV4-1 | ASSQDPLGTQY
TRBJ1-2 | TRBV18 | ASSPGQTPNYGYT
TRBJ2-3 | TRBV6-4 | ASSDAGTSGGPDTQY
TRBJ2-7 | TRBV19 | ASSGLAGDEQY
TRBJ2-3 | TRBV29-1 | SVEEPTGTGAPTDTQY
TRBJ2-1 | TRBV2 | ASSLTEYNEQF
TRBJ2-7 | TRBV5-5 | ASSWAAGQLSYEQY
TRBJ2-7 | TRBV6-1 | ASSERQGYYEQY
TRBJ2-1 | TRBV2 | ANSVRDEQF
TRBJ2-1 | TRBV2 | ASSGGQGAGYNEQF
TRBJ1-2 | TRBV25-1 | ASSEADSHDLDGYT
TRBJ2-3 | TRBV6-1 | ASSERAGGLGDTQY
TRBJ2-1 | TRBV5-4 | ASSLETSGGYNEQF
TRBJ2-2 | TRBV5-4 | ASSLAGTGELF
TRBJ1-1 | TRBV10-3 | AISESRQTNTEAF
TRBJ1-2 | TRBV6-6 | ASSSTGNYGYT